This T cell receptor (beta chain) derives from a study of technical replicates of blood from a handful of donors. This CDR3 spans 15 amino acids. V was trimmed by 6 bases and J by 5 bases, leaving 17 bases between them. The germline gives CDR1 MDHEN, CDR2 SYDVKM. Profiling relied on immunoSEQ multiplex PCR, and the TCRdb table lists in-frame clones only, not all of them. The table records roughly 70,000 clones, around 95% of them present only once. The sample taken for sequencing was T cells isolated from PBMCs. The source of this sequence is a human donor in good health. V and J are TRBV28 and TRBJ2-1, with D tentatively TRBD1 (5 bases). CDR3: CASRERLTGHNEQFF. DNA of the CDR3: TGTGCCAGCAGGGAACGACTTACAGGTCACAATGAGCAGTTCTTC.